Listed here are 3 T cell receptor beta chains from one sample, sequenced in a study of patients and donors after allogeneic stem cell transplantation. TCRdb used MiXCR to reprocess the RT-PCR reads, holding one entry per CDR3 protein. Of 150,000 to 200,000 distinct CDR3 sequences listed, over 25% are singletons. Sample: blood, either unsorted or a sorted T cell fraction (not recorded which). Receptor source: a human donor who was either an allogeneic HSCT recipient or a stem cell or donor lymphocyte infusion donor (not recorded which). It is not recorded whose cells these are; they may come from a transplant donor.

The table lists this clonotype with a few counts. Here the CDR3 reads CATSTPAHRVGDYEQYF. The DNA for the CDR3 is TGTGCCACCAGCACCCCCGCACACAGGGTTGGTGACTACGAGCAGTACTTC. The V call is TRBV15, the J call TRBJ2-7, with D perhaps TRBD1 (6 bases). CDR1 and CDR2 (germline): LNHNV, YYDKDF (reference sequence). This CDR3 comprises 17 residues. Trimming shortened V by 4 bases and J by 3 bases, and 22 bases separated the two germline ends.

This clonotype has more than one count but fewer than ten. The chain employs TRBV7-9 and TRBJ1-1; the D gene is possibly TRBD1 (5 bases). The CDR3 extends over 14 amino acids. The V end was cut by 1 base, the J end by 5 bases, with 11 bases between. Germline-derived CDR1 and CDR2 are SEHNR and FQNEAQ (reference sequence). The CDR3 DNA is TGTGCCAGCAGCTTAGAGGCAGGGCGAACTGAAGCTTTCTTT. This gives the protein CASSLEAGRTEAFF.

The chain is built from TRBV10-3 and TRBJ2-1; TRBD2 aligns across 10 bases. The V segment lost 6 bases and the J segment 6 bases; nucleotides outside the gene matches: 5. Germline assignment: CDR1 ENHRY and CDR2 SYGVKD. The CDR3 is made up of 14 amino acids. The CDR3 DNA reads as TGTGCCATCAGGGGGACTAGCGACGGCAATGAGCAGTTCTTC. It encodes CAIRGTSDGNEQFF.